A single sample gave rise to the 24 T cell receptor beta chains below, sequenced in a study of cytomegalovirus exposure and HLA in healthy donors. Only in-frame clones appear in the TCRdb table, and some are missing; sequencing was by immunoSEQ multiplex PCR. Of around 60,000 clones detected, almost 97% appear once; the ten largest clones hold around 1%. The sequencing sample was made of PBMCs. The receptors were gathered from a woman younger than 35 in good health and CMV-seronegative.

The V call is TRBV10-3, the J call TRBJ1-3, with 7 positions matching TRBD1. This CDR3 contains 20 residues. Germline V lookup: CDR1 ENHRY, CDR2 SYGVKD. The ends lost 6 bases at V and 2 bases at J; junction bases unmatched: 22. CDR3 amino acids: CAIRTALDRTQDNPGNTIYF. DNA for the CDR3: TGTGCCATCAGGACAGCCCTGGACAGGACACAAGATAATCCTGGAAACACCATATATTTT.

The chain couples TRBV27 to TRBJ1-5; D not certain. The CDR3 loop spans 15 amino acids. The germline V gene has CDR1 MNHEY and CDR2 SMNVEV (reference sequence). V was pared by 4 bases and J by 2 bases, with 12 bases between. CDR3 DNA: TGTGCCAGCAGTTCAACTGGTCCCGGCAATCAGCCCCAGCATTTT. Translating it yields CASSSTGPGNQPQHF.

The V call is TRBV10-3, the J call TRBJ2-7; D may be TRBD2 (5 bases). This CDR3 region has 14 residues. V was shortened by 3 bases and J by 2 bases, with 11 bases between the two germline ends. Per the germline V gene, CDR1 is ENHRY and CDR2 is SYGVKD. Here the CDR3 DNA reads TGTGCCATCAGTGATACTAGTCAACCCTACGAGCAGTACTTC. Its protein product is CAISDTSQPYEQYF.

The chain has TRBV7-2 and TRBJ2-7; D is uncertain. Germline V lookup: CDR1 SGHTA, CDR2 FQGNSA. V lost 4 bases to trimming and J lost 2 bases, with 3 bases between them. The CDR3 has 11 amino acids. CDR3: CASSSAYEQYF. CDR3 DNA: TGTGCCAGCAGCTCTGCCTACGAGCAGTACTTC.

This clone has a handful of counts. The chain has TRBV4-1 and TRBJ2-1, with a tentative D call TRBD1 (5 bases). The germline gives CDR1 MGHRA, CDR2 YSYEKL. The CDR3 contains 13 residues. The V gene lost 4 bases and the J gene lost 8 bases, with 12 bases spanning the gap. The CDR3 coding sequence is TGCGCCAGCAGCCTGCAGCAGGGCGATGAGCAGTTCTTC. It encodes CASSLQQGDEQFF.

V usage is TRBV5-6 and J usage is TRBJ1-4; D not certain. Germline lookup yields CDR1 SGHDT and CDR2 YYEEEE. The CDR3 is made up of 16 amino acids. Trimming removed 0 bases from V and 5 bases from J, with 14 bases in between. The CDR3 region has the DNA TGTGCCAGCAGCTTGGTTTTTGGGCAGAAGAATGAAAAACTGTTTTTT. Translating it yields CASSLVFGQKNEKLFF.

This chain connects TRBV15 to TRBJ1-5; the D is unclear. The CDR3 is 13 amino acids. Deletions cut 3 bases from V and 3 bases from J, with 6 bases between. The germline V gene has CDR1 LNHNV and CDR2 YYDKDF (reference sequence). The CDR3 here is CATSRDYNQPQHF. The CDR3 region has the DNA TGTGCCACCAGCAGGGACTACAATCAGCCCCAGCATTTT. Full variable domain (remainder filled in from reference TRBV15 and TRBJ1-5): DAMVIQNPRYQVTQFGKPVTLSCSQTLNHNVMYWYQQKSSQAPKLLFHYYDKDFNNEADTPDNFQSRRPNTSFCFLDIRSPGLGDTAMYLCATSRDYNQPQHFGDGTRLSIL.

J is TRBJ2-7 and V is TRBV6-5; D unresolved. Germline V gene sequence: CDR1 MNHEY, CDR2 SVGAGI. The CDR3 extends over 13 amino acids. V lost 3 bases to trimming and J lost 2 bases, with 8 bases between them. The CDR3 DNA reads TGTGCCAGCAGTTATGGAGTTACCTACGAGCAGTACTTC. It is translated as CASSYGVTYEQYF.

The chain joins TRBV27 to TRBJ1-4, with D possibly being TRBD1 (6 bases). V lost 5 bases and J lost 10, with 14 bases in between. Germline lookup yields CDR1 MNHEY and CDR2 SMNVEV (reference sequence). The length of the CDR3 is 13 residues. The CDR3 DNA follows: TGTGCCAGCAGTGAGGGGGGGCGGGTAAAACTGTTTTTT. It encodes CASSEGGRVKLFF.

The V call is TRBV5-4, the J call TRBJ2-5; 9 nucleotides line up with TRBD1. The J segment lost 2 bases and the V segment lost 4 bases, leaving 9 bases of the junction unmatched. The CDR3 sequence is 16 residues long. Germline loops: CDR1 SGHNT, CDR2 YYREEE (reference sequence). The CDR3 bases are TGTGCCAGCAGCCCGCAGGGACAGGGCTCACAAGAGACCCAGTACTTC. This encodes CASSPQGQGSQETQYF.

This chain links TRBV7-9 with TRBJ2-3, with 9 bases identical to TRBD2. CDR1 is SEHNR, CDR2 FQNEAQ, per germline (reference sequence). This CDR3 has 15 amino acids. The J segment lost 4 bases and the V segment lost 3 bases, leaving 5 bases of the junction unmatched. CDR3 region: CASSFRAGGADTQYF. The CDR3 DNA is TGTGCCAGCAGCTTCCGAGCGGGGGGCGCAGATACGCAGTATTTT.

The chain carries TRBV27 and TRBJ2-3; no firm D call. From germline, CDR1 is MNHEY and CDR2 SMNVEV (reference sequence). This CDR3 spans 15 amino acids. V dropped 1 base and J dropped 1 base, with 9 bases sitting between them. The CDR3 reads CASSLWSPGTDTQYF. The CDR3 nucleotides read TGTGCCAGCAGTTTATGGTCCCCGGGCACAGATACGCAGTATTTT.

The chain links TRBV6-1 to TRBJ2-3; 9 nucleotides match TRBD2. CDR3 size: 15 residues. The V gene end was trimmed by 4 bases and the J gene end by 3 bases; junction bases not matched to a gene: 5. CDR1 MNHNS and CDR2 SASEGT come from the germline V gene. CDR3 coding DNA: TGTGCCAGCAGTGTAGAGCGGGAGGCGACAGATACGCAGTATTTT. It translates to CASSVEREATDTQYF.

J is TRBJ2-1 and V is TRBV5-6; 7 nucleotides agree with TRBD1. The CDR3 spans 12 residues. CDR1 and CDR2 (germline): SGHDT, YYEEEE. With 5 bases clipped from V and 6 bases from J, the junction kept 2 bases outside the gene matches. The CDR3 DNA is TGTGCCAGCAGAGGGGGCTCCAATGAGCAGTTCTTC. It yields the protein CASRGGSNEQFF.

The V and J genes are TRBV29-1 and TRBJ2-5; D may be TRBD2 (7 bases). Germline CDR1 is SQVTM and CDR2 is ANQGSEA. V gave up 4 bases and J gave up 0 bases, with 15 bases separating them. CDR3 length: 15 amino acids. CDR3 sequence: CSVVGGTPYQETQYF. CDR3 bases: TGCAGCGTTGTGGGGGGGACACCTTACCAAGAGACCCAGTACTTC.

This clone was recorded once. The V call is TRBV19, the J call TRBJ2-7; 7 bases align to TRBD2. This CDR3 has 14 amino acids. Germline V gene lookup returns CDR1 LNHDA and CDR2 SQIVND (reference sequence). The V segment lost 4 bases and the J segment 7 bases; nucleotides outside the gene matches: 10. This CDR3 is CASSRRGRAWEQYF. CDR3 DNA: TGTGCCAGTAGTAGGCGTGGGAGGGCCTGGGAGCAGTACTTC.

The chain couples TRBV19 to TRBJ2-3; D is possibly TRBD2 (5 bases). The CDR3 is made up of 15 amino acids. CDR1 and CDR2 (germline): LNHDA, SQIVND (reference sequence). V gave up 7 bases and J gave up 0 bases, with 14 bases separating them. The CDR3 region has the DNA TGTGCCAGTAAGGAGGTGGCGGGTAGCACAGATACGCAGTATTTT. Translation: CASKEVAGSTDTQYF.

The gene calls are TRBV5-1 and TRBJ2-5, with TRBD1 matching over 8 bases. This CDR3 comprises 15 residues. Germline loops: CDR1 SGHRS, CDR2 YFSETQ. V was pared by 4 bases and J by 2 bases, with 7 bases of the junction left unmatched. The CDR3 nucleotides are TGCGCCAGCAGCCCCGGACAGGGTGATCAAGAGACCCAGTACTTC. It yields the protein CASSPGQGDQETQYF.

In this sample, this clone turned up once. The genes are TRBV4-3 and TRBJ2-7; possibly TRBD1 for D (5 bases). Deletions cut 1 base from V and 0 bases from J, with 10 bases between. The germline CDR1 and CDR2 sequences are LGHNA and YSLEER. This CDR3 comprises 15 residues. The CDR3 here is CASSQVFGASYEQYF. The DNA of the CDR3 is TGCGCCAGCAGCCAAGTTTTTGGGGCCTCCTACGAGCAGTACTTC.

V gene TRBV5-1 combines with J gene TRBJ2-1, with TRBD2 matching 10 bases. Germline V gives CDR1 SGHRS, CDR2 YFSETQ. V was pared by 4 bases and J by 8 bases, with 6 bases of the junction left unmatched. The CDR3 sequence is 14 residues long. The chain's CDR3 is CASSSGGGGYEQFF. CDR3 nucleotides: TGCGCCAGCAGCAGCGGGGGGGGTGGCTATGAGCAGTTCTTC.

CDR3 sequence: CASRKGASGYNEQFF. For the CDR3, the DNA is TGTGCCAGCAGAAAAGGGGCTAGCGGTTACAATGAGCAGTTCTTC. The V gene is TRBV2, the J gene TRBJ2-1, with 7 positions matching TRBD2. The CDR3 spans 15 residues. Germline V gene lookup returns CDR1 SNHLY and CDR2 FYNNEI. Trimming cost V 6 bases and J 4 bases; bases outside gene matches: 9.

This clone came up once. V is TRBV5-1 and J is TRBJ2-5, with TRBD1 identical over 10 bases. The closer fit of TRBJ2-7 to the DNA end suggests the J call may be wrong. CDR1 is SGHRS and CDR2 is YFSETQ in the germline V gene. The CDR3 covers 14 residues. This chain's CDR3 is CASSLVGQGYEQYF. The CDR3 nucleotides are TGCGCCAGCAGCTTGGTGGGACAGGGGTACGAGCAGTACTTC.

V is TRBV4-2 and J is TRBJ2-2; D perhaps matches TRBD1 (5 bases). Germline CDR1 and CDR2: LGHNA and YNFKEQ. The V gene lost 0 bases and the J gene lost 5 bases, with 13 bases spanning the gap. The CDR3 is 16 amino acids. This chain's CDR3 is CASSQDASGPTGELFF. The CDR3 DNA sequence: TGTGCCAGCAGCCAAGATGCGTCAGGGCCTACCGGGGAGCTGTTTTTT.

The chain is built from TRBV5-6 and TRBJ1-2, with 7 positions matching TRBD1. With V trimmed by 4 bases and J by 2 bases, 5 bases remained unmatched. This CDR3 has 14 amino acids. Per the germline V gene, CDR1 is SGHDT and CDR2 is YYEEEE. This CDR3 reads CASSHRDRNYGYTF. The CDR3 DNA sequence: TGTGCCAGCAGCCACCGGGACAGAAACTATGGCTACACCTTC.